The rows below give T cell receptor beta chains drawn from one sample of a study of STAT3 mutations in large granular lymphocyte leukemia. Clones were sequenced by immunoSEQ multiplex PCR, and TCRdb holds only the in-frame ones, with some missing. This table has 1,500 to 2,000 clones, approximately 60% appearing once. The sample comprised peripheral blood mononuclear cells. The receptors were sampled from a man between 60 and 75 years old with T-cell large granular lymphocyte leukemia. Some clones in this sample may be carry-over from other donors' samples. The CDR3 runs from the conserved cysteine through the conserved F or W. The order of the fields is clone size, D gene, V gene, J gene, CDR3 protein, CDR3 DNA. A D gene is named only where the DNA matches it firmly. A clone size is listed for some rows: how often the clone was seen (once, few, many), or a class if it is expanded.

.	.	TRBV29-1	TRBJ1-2	CSTTRGANYGYTF	TGCTCTACCACCCGGGGAGCTAACTATGGCTACACCTTC
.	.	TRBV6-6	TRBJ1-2	CASRPDGRANGYTF	TGTGCCAGCAGGCCGGATGGCAGGGCCAATGGCTACACCTTC
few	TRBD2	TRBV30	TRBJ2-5	CAWSRGTSGSETQYF	TGTGCCTGGAGTAGGGGGACTAGCGGGAGTGAGACCCAGTACTTC
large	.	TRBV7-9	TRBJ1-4	CASSLVRVGEKLFF	TGTGCCAGCAGCTTAGTCAGGGTCGGTGAAAAACTGTTTTTT
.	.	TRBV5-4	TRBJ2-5	CASSLGRAYYQETQYF	TGTGCCAGCAGCTTGGGTAGGGCTTACTACCAAGAGACCCAGTACTTC
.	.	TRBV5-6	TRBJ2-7	CASSSLQDVRAYEQYF	TGTGCCAGCAGCTCACTACAGGACGTAAGAGCCTACGAGCAGTACTTC
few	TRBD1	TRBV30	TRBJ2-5	CAWSVGGSPGTQYF	TGTGCCTGGAGTGTAGGGGGCTCGCCTGGGACCCAGTACTTC
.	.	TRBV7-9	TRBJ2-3	CASSLDADADTQYF	TGTGCCAGCAGCTTAGATGCCGACGCAGATACGCAGTATTTT
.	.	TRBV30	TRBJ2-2	CAWTPYPTGELFF	TGTGCCTGGACCCCATACCCCACCGGGGAGCTGTTTTTT
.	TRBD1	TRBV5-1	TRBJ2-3	CASSSRDRGQDTQYF	TGCGCCAGCAGCTCGCGGGACAGGGGGCAAGATACGCAGTATTTT
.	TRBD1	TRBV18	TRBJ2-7	CASSPRQGTYEQYF	TGTGCCAGCTCACCCAGACAGGGAACCTACGAGCAGTACTTC
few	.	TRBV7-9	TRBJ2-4	CASSLVGDIQYF	TGTGCCAGCAGCTTAGTAGGGGACATTCAGTACTTC
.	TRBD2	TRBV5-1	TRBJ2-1	CASSLVGRELNEQFF	TGCGCCAGCAGCTTGGTAGGGCGGGAGTTGAATGAGCAGTTCTTC
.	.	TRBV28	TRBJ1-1	CASSFSLVRRGEAFF	TGTGCCAGCAGTTTTTCTCTGGTCCGGCGAGGTGAAGCTTTCTTT
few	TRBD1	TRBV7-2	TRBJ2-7	CASSPRRTGVAYEQYF	TGTGCCAGCTCGCCGAGGCGGACAGGTGTTGCCTACGAGCAGTACTTC
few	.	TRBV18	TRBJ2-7	CASSPPAGTTYEQYF	TGTGCCAGCTCACCACCTGCGGGGACAACCTACGAGCAGTACTTC
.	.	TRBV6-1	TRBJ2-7	CASSEESRSYEQYF	TGTGCCAGCAGTGAAGAGTCCAGGTCTTACGAGCAGTACTTC
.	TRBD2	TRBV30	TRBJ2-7	CAWSVLAGTLRNEQYF	TGTGCCTGGAGTGTACTAGCGGGAACCCTGAGGAACGAGCAGTACTTC
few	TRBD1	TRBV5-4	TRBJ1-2	CASSLGQLHYGYTF	TGTGCCAGCAGCCTGGGACAGCTCCACTATGGCTACACCTTC
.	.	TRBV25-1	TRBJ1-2	CASSFDNYGYTF	TGTGCCAGCTCCTTCGATAACTATGGCTACACCTTC
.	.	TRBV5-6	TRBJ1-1	CASSLAENTEAFF	TGTGCCAGCAGCTTGGCCGAGAACACTGAAGCTTTCTTT
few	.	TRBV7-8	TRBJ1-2	CASSLQTPDGGLGESYGYTF	TGTGCCAGCAGCTTACAAACACCAGACGGGGGCTTGGGAGAGTCCTATGGCTACACCTTC
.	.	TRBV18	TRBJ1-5	CASSPWGDNQPQHF	TGTGCCAGCTCACCGTGGGGGGATAATCAGCCCCAGCATTTT
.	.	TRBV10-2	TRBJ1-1	CASHGGRGTEAFF	TGCGCCAGCCATGGTGGAAGGGGAACTGAAGCTTTCTTT
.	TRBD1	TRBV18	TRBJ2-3	CASSPGQGSDTQYF	TGTGCCAGCTCACCGGGACAGGGATCAGATACGCAGTATTTT
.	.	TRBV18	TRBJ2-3	CASSTFTDTQYF	TGTGCCAGCTCAACTTTCACAGATACGCAGTATTTT
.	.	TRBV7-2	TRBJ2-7	CASSLAGGSYEQYF	TGTGCCAGCAGCTTAGCGGGAGGTTCCTACGAGCAGTACTTC
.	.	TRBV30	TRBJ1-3	CAWSVAGNTIYF	TGTGCCTGGAGTGTCGCTGGAAACACCATATATTTT
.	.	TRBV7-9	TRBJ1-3	CASSLADGNTIYF	TGTGCCAGCAGCTTAGCGGACGGTAACACCATATATTTT
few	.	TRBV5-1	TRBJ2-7	CASSLFRAHEQYF	TGCGCCAGCAGCTTGTTCAGGGCCCACGAGCAGTACTTC
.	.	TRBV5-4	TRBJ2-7	CASSLVPGQRGEQYF	TGTGCCAGCAGCTTAGTCCCTGGTCAGCGTGGCGAGCAGTACTTC
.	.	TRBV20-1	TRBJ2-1	CSATDNEQFF	TGCAGTGCTACAGACAATGAGCAGTTCTTC
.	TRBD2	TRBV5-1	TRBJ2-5	CASSLGLAGGEGETQYF	TGCGCCAGCAGCTTGGGACTAGCGGGAGGGGAAGGCGAGACCCAGTACTTC
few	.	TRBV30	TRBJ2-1	CAWNPGREQFF	TGTGCCTGGAATCCAGGGAGGGAGCAGTTCTTC
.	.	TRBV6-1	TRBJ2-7	CASTGAFYEQYF	TGTGCCAGCACCGGGGCCTTCTACGAGCAGTACTTC
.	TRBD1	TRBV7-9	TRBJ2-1	CASSLIPGQGSNEQFF	TGTGCCAGCAGCCTTATACCGGGACAGGGTTCTAATGAGCAGTTCTTC
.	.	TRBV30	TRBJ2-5	CASGPGVETQYF	TGTGCCTCGGGCCCAGGGGTAGAGACCCAGTACTTC
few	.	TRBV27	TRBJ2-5	CASSLSRGTQYF	TGTGCCAGCAGTTTATCGAGGGGGACCCAGTACTTC
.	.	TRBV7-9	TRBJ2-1	CASRTGDNNNEQFF	TGTGCCAGCAGGACCGGAGACAACAACAATGAGCAGTTCTTC
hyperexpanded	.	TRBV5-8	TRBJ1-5	CASTLRNQPQHF	TGTGCCAGCACCCTTCGTAATCAGCCCCAGCATTTT
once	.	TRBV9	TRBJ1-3	CASSPVGGAGNTIYF	TGTGCCAGCAGCCCGGTGGGTGGTGCCGGGAACACCATATATTTT
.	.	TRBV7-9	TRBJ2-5	CASSEETQYF	TGTGCCAGCAGCGAAGAGACCCAGTACTTC
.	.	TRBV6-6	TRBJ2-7	CASTIQENSYEQYF	TGTGCCAGCACAATACAGGAGAACTCCTACGAGCAGTACTTC
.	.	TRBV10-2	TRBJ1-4	CASSESRANEKLFF	TGCGCCAGCAGTGAGTCCAGGGCTAATGAAAAACTGTTTTTT
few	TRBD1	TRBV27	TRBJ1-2	CASSINRGSYGYTF	TGTGCCAGCAGTATAAACAGGGGAAGCTATGGCTACACCTTC
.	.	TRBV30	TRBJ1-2	CAWSAQADYGYTF	TGTGCCTGGAGCGCACAGGCGGACTATGGCTACACCTTC
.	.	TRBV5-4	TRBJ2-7	CASSLGAYTYEQYF	TGTGCCAGCAGCTTAGGAGCGTATACCTACGAGCAGTACTTC
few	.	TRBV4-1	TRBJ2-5	CASSRGGQETQYF	TGCGCCAGCAGCCGAGGGGGCCAAGAGACCCAGTACTTC